Below are 19 T cell receptor beta chains sequenced from a single sample in a study of blood T cell repertoires in COVID-19. Repertoires were generated with immunoSEQ multiplex PCR, while TCRdb's copy carries only in-frame clones and drops some. The sample has about 210,000 clones, approximately 80% seen once; the top ten hold approximately 10%. Source material: peripheral blood. Every receptor here comes from a man aged 45-65 years with active or convalescent COVID-19.

The gene calls are TRBV5-1 and TRBJ1-4; D perhaps matches TRBD1 (6 bases). This CDR3 region has 12 residues. Germline V gives CDR1 SGHRS, CDR2 YFSETQ. The V gene lost 0 bases and the J gene lost 13 bases, with 10 bases spanning the gap. Here the CDR3 DNA reads TGCGCCAGCAGCTTGGGGGGGCCAGGACTGTTTTTT. It encodes CASSLGGPGLFF.

The chain uses TRBV7-6 and TRBJ2-3, with D unresolved. Trimming left V 1 base short and J 2 bases short, with 4 bases between. CDR1 is SGHVS, CDR2 FNYEAQ, per germline. The CDR3 runs 13 residues. The CDR3 DNA is TGTGCCAGCAGCTTAGAAGCCACAGATACGCAGTATTTT. Translated, it gives CASSLEATDTQYF. The full variable domain, in which reference TRBV7-6 and TRBJ2-3 provide the parts outside the CDR3, is GAGVSQSPRYKVTKRGQDVALRCDPISGHVSLYWYRQALGQGPEFLTYFNYEAQQDKSGLPNDRFSAERPEGSISTLTIQRTEQRDSAMYRCASSLEATDTQYFGPGTRLTVL.

The V and J genes are TRBV5-5 and TRBJ2-4; 10 bases agree with TRBD2. CDR1 and CDR2 (germline): SGHKS, YYEKEE (reference sequence). The CDR3 is made up of 20 amino acids. Germline trimming cut 3 bases from V and 0 bases from J; bases unmatched to any gene: 15. CDR3 DNA sequence: TGTGCCAGCAGCTCATTGGGAGCTAGCGGGAGATCTGAAGCCAAAAACATTCAGTACTTC. As protein: CASSSLGASGRSEAKNIQYF.

In this sample, this clone turned up once. The V call is TRBV5-4, the J call TRBJ2-1, with 8 bases identical to TRBD1. Losses at the gene ends were 4 bases for V and 4 bases for J; bases not matched to a gene: 7. This CDR3 is 15 amino acids long. CDR1 is SGHNT and CDR2 is YYREEE in the germline V gene (reference sequence). The CDR3 loop is CASSPDRENYNEQFF. In nucleotides, the CDR3 is TGTGCCAGCAGCCCGGACAGGGAAAATTACAATGAGCAGTTCTTC.

The gene calls are TRBV5-1 and TRBJ2-3, with D uncertain. The CDR3 has 14 amino acids. Germline CDR1 reads SGHRS; CDR2 reads YFSETQ. Between the trimmed V and J ends, which lost 1 base and 2 bases, there was a span of 8 bases. The CDR3 region has the DNA TGCGCCAGCAGCTTGCTGGGCAACACAGATACGCAGTATTTT. Encoded protein: CASSLLGNTDTQYF.

This clone was picked up a small number of times. The chain joins TRBV11-3 to TRBJ2-7; maybe TRBD1 (6 bases). CDR1 and CDR2 (germline): SGHNT, YENEEA. The ends were cut back, 1 base at V and 2 bases at J, with 12 bases in the middle. The CDR3 contains 15 residues. CDR3 residues: CASSLASDSTYEQYF. The DNA for the CDR3 is TGTGCCAGCAGCTTAGCCTCGGACAGCACCTACGAGCAGTACTTC. Full variable domain (remainder filled in from reference TRBV11-3 and TRBJ2-7): EAGVVQSPRYKIIEKKQPVAFWCNPISGHNTLYWYLQNLGQGPELLIRYENEEAVDDSQLPKDRFSAERLKGVDSTLKIQPAELGDSAVYLCASSLASDSTYEQYFGPGTRLTVT.

The chain carries TRBV14 and TRBJ2-5; no reliable D call. In germline, CDR1 is SGHDN, CDR2 FVKESK. The CDR3 extends over 13 amino acids. V was clipped by 4 bases and J by 5 bases, with 11 bases between them. This chain's CDR3 is CASSRASTETQYF. The CDR3 DNA reads TGTGCCAGCAGCCGCGCGTCCACGGAGACCCAGTACTTC.

The chain joins TRBV5-1 to TRBJ2-2; 7 bases fit TRBD1. This CDR3 spans 13 amino acids. Germline V gene data show CDR1 as SGHRS and CDR2 as YFSETQ. Trimming took 1 base from V and 6 from J; bases not matched to a gene: 0. CDR3 DNA: TGCGCCAGCAGCTTGAGGGGGCCCGGGGAGCTGTTTTTT. Amino acid sequence: CASSLRGPGELFF.

This clone was picked up one time. The V gene is TRBV19, the J gene TRBJ2-3; TRBD1 agrees at 10 bases. CDR3 size: 13 residues. The germline V gene encodes CDR1 LNHDA and CDR2 SQIVND (reference sequence). J gave up 4 bases and V 9 bases, and 4 bases lay outside the gene matches. CDR3 region: CASRGQGPDTQYF. Written as DNA, the CDR3 is TGTGCCAGCAGGGGACAGGGGCCAGATACGCAGTATTTT.

This chain connects TRBV11-2 to TRBJ2-2, with D tentatively TRBD2 (6 bases). CDR1 and CDR2 (germline): SGHAT, FQNNGV. The CDR3 spans 16 residues. The V and J ends lost 1 base and 4 bases respectively, with 13 bases between them. CDR3 region: CASSLVVAGSTGELFF. The CDR3 bases are TGTGCCAGCAGCTTAGTGGTGGCGGGGAGCACCGGGGAGCTGTTTTTT.

The chain has TRBV7-9 and TRBJ2-1; 9 positions match TRBD2. CDR1 SEHNR and CDR2 FQNEAQ come from the germline V gene (reference sequence). This CDR3 region has 16 residues. Trimming cost V 1 base and J 11 bases; bases outside gene matches: 12. DNA for the CDR3: TGTGCCAGCAGCTTAGGGGGCGGGAGGGCCACGTATAAGCAGTTCTTC. This encodes CASSLGGGRATYKQFF.

The chain combines TRBV4-1 with TRBJ1-4; D remains unclear. V was trimmed by 3 bases and J by 2 bases, leaving 10 bases between them. CDR1 is MGHRA, CDR2 YSYEKL, per germline. The CDR3 length is 15 residues. CDR3 coding DNA: TGCGCCAGCAGCCAGGTGGGAGGGACTAATGAAAAACTGTTTTTT. Translation gives CASSQVGGTNEKLFF.

V and J are TRBV27 and TRBJ1-2; D is possibly TRBD1 (5 bases). The V end was cut by 2 bases, the J end by 4 bases, with 11 bases between. Germline CDR1 reads MNHEY; CDR2 reads SMNVEV (reference sequence). The CDR3 runs 14 residues. CDR3 region: CASSLMGLGYGYTF. The CDR3 DNA is TGTGCCAGCAGTTTAATGGGGCTAGGCTATGGCTACACCTTC.

DNA of the CDR3: TGCGCCAGCAGCCCACCCCTGGGCGGTAAAGGGGATGAGCAGTTCTTC. Amino acids: CASSPPLGGKGDEQFF. This chain uses TRBV5-1 with TRBJ2-1; a possible D gene is TRBD1 (5 bases). The CDR3 is 16 residues long. Germline V CDR1 and CDR2: SGHRS, YFSETQ. Trimming cost V 4 bases and J 8 bases, with 22 bases left between them.

This sequence joins TRBV3-1 (or the pseudogene TRBV3-2) and TRBJ2-6; TRBD1 aligns across 7 bases. The J segment lost 2 bases and the V segment lost 6 bases, leaving 10 bases of the junction unmatched. The CDR3 extends over 17 amino acids. The germline CDR1 and CDR2 sequences are LGHDT and YNNKEL (reference sequence). CDR3 sequence: CASRKGPQGTGANVLTF. DNA of the CDR3: TGTGCCAGCAGAAAGGGACCACAGGGGACTGGGGCCAACGTCCTGACTTTC.

The chain uses TRBV28 and TRBJ2-7, with a weak D call TRBD2 (5 bases). CDR3 length: 14 amino acids. Germline-derived CDR1 and CDR2 are MDHEN and SYDVKM. Trimming left V 5 bases short and J 3 bases short, with 14 bases between. CDR3 DNA sequence: TGTGCCAGCAGTAAGCCGGGGTCCCACTACGAGCAGTACTTC. Amino acid sequence: CASSKPGSHYEQYF. The entire variable domain, with the rest obtained from reference TRBV28 and TRBJ2-7, is as follows: DVKVTQSSRYLVKRTGEKVFLECVQDMDHENMFWYRQDPGLGLRLIYFSYDVKMKEKGDIPEGYSVSREKKERFSLILESASTNQTSMYLCASSKPGSHYEQYFGPGTRLTVT.

The V call is TRBV7-2, the J call TRBJ1-2; no definite D call. This CDR3 is 13 amino acids long. The germline gives CDR1 SGHTA, CDR2 FQGNSA. Between the trimmed V and J ends, which lost 1 base and 9 bases, there was a span of 12 bases. In DNA, the CDR3 is TGTGCCAGCAGCTTAGTGCCCCCCAACAGCTACACCTTC. Protein: CASSLVPPNSYTF.

This sequence joins TRBV7-9 and TRBJ1-5; 11 bases line up with TRBD1. The CDR3 length is 17 residues. With 5 bases clipped from V and 2 bases from J, the junction kept 8 bases outside the gene matches. Germline loops: CDR1 SEHNR, CDR2 FQNEAQ (reference sequence). CDR3 DNA sequence: TGTGCCAGCAGCCCGGACAGGGGGCAGGGTGGCAATCAGCCCCAGCATTTT. Its protein product is CASSPDRGQGGNQPQHF.

The chain couples TRBV6-5 to TRBJ2-7; 10 bases map to TRBD2. The length of the CDR3 is 15 residues. The ends lost 6 bases at V and 2 bases at J; junction bases unmatched: 7. CDR1 MNHEY and CDR2 SVGAGI come from the germline V gene. CDR3 region: CASSFGLAATYEQYF. CDR3 DNA: TGTGCCAGCAGCTTCGGACTAGCGGCCACCTACGAGCAGTACTTC.